This record looks at one T cell receptor beta chain sequence and its context. The antigen is not known. The data stem from a study of CD4+ T cells in melanoma. Repertoires were generated with immunoSEQ multiplex PCR, while TCRdb's copy carries only in-frame clones and drops some. Among about 50,000 clones, 89% were seen once, and the ten largest hold around 11%. The study's findings and limits: A reported correlation linked neoantigen-specific CD4+ T cells to CD8+, macrophage and B cell function. In melanoma, neoantigen-specific CD4+ T cells reportedly differed in differentiation state.

This CDR3 has 11 residues. Trimming pared 6 bases from V and 12 bases from J, leaving 15 bases between. Per the germline V gene, CDR1 is DFQATT and CDR2 is SNEGSKA (reference sequence). The receptor's source is a human donor with melanoma. The sample taken for sequencing was peripheral blood. V usage is TRBV20-1 and J usage is TRBJ1-3; D is perhaps TRBD1 (5 bases). CDR3 DNA sequence: TGCAGTGCGCCGGGACGGGGCGGCATATATTTT. Amino acids: CSAPGRGGIYF.